Sequencing of this T cell receptor beta chain was carried out in a study of CXCR3-negative and CXCR3-positive naive CD8 T cells. Germline values: CDR1 MNHEY, CDR2 SMNVEV (reference sequence). This CDR3 region has 16 residues. Libraries were UMI-labeled 5' RACE TRB cDNA. TCRdb reworked the 5' RACE reads into one entry per CDR3 protein, no DNA. The table lists under 150,000 distinct CDR3 sequences. Notes on this clonotype: As yet, its antigen is unknown.

Every CD8+ subset sample held a few hundred thousand flow-sorted cells, done in triplicate. Naive CD8+ T cells were CD45RO-CCR7+CD27+CD95-. The study, taken as a whole, reports: With surface CD5 comparable between naive subsets, TCR strength was estimated using properties derived from the TRB CDR3. Naive cells positive for CXCR3 carried more hydrophobic TRB CDR3s than CXCR3-negative ones. Naive subsets were similarly diverse, while memory CD8+ repertoires were much less diverse.

V usage is TRBV27 and J usage is TRBJ2-3; there is no DNA to check the TCRdb D call of TRBD2. The sequence was obtained from a human donor in good health. Some clones in this sample may be carry-over from other donors' samples. Sequenced sample: naive CXCR3+ CD8+ T cells from blood. Subset meaning: CD45RO-CCR7+CD27+CD95- naive CD8+ T cells expressing CXCR3 (TNR3+). The CDR3 region is CASSAGLAPRTDTQYF.